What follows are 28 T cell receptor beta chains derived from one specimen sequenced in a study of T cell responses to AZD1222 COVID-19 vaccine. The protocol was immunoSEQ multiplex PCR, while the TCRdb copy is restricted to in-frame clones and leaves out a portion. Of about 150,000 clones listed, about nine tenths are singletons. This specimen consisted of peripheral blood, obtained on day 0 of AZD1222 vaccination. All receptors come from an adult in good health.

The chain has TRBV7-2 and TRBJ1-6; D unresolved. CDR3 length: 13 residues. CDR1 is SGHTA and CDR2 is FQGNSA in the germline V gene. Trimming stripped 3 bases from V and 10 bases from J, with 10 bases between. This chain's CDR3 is CASSFIGSSPLHF. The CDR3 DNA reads TGTGCCAGCAGCTTCATCGGGAGCTCACCCCTCCACTTT. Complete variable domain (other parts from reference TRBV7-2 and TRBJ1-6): GAGVSQSPSNKVTEKGKDVELRCDPISGHTALYWYRQSLGQGLEFLIYFQGNSAPDKSGLPSDRFSAERTGGSVSTLTIQRTQQEDSAVYLCASSFIGSSPLHFGNGTRLTVT.

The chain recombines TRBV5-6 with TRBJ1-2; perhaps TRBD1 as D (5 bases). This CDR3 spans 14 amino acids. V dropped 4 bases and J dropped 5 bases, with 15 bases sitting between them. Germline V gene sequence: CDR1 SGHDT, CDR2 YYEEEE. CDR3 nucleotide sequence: TGTGCCAGCAGCCGAACCGGGACGGCTTATGGCTACACCTTC. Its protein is CASSRTGTAYGYTF.

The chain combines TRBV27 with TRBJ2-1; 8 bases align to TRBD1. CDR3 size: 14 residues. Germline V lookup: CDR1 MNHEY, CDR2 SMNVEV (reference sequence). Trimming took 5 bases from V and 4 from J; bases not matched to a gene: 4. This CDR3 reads CASSLTGGYNEQFF. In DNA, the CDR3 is TGTGCCAGCAGTCTCACAGGGGGTTACAATGAGCAGTTCTTC.

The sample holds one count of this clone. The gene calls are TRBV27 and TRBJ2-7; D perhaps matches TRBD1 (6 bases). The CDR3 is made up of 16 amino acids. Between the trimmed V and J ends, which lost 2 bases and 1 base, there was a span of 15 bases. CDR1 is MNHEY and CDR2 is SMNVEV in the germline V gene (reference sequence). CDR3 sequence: CASSLIGAGASYEQYF. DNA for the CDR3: TGTGCCAGCAGTTTAATTGGGGCAGGGGCTTCCTACGAGCAGTACTTC.

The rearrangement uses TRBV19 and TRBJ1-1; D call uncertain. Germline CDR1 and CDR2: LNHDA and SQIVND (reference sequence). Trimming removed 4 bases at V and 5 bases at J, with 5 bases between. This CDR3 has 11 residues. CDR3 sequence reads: CASSTLTEAFF. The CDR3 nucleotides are TGTGCCAGTAGTACTCTGACTGAAGCTTTCTTT.

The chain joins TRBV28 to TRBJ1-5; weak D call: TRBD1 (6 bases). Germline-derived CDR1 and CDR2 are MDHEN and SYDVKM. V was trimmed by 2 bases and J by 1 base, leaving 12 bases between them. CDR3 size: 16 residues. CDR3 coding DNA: TGTGCCAGCAGTTTAAAGGGGGGCAGGAGCAATCAGCCCCAGCATTTT. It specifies CASSLKGGRSNQPQHF.

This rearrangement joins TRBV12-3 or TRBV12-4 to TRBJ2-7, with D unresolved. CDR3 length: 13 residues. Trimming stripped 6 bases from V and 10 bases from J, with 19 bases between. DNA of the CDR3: TGTGCCAGCAGCCCATCCATAGCTTCTTCCCAGTACTTC. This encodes CASSPSIASSQYF.

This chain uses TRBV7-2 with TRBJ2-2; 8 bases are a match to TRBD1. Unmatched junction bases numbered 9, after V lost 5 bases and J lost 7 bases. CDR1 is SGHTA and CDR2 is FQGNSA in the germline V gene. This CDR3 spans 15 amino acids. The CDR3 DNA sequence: TGTGCCAGCAGCCCGACAGGGGAAATAGTCGGGGAGCTGTTTTTT. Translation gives CASSPTGEIVGELFF.

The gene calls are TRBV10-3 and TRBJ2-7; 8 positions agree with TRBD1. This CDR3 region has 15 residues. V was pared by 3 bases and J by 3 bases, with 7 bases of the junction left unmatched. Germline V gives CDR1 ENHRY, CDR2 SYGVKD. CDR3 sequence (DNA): TGTGCCATCAGTGACTCTCCAGGGGGCAGCTACGAGCAGTACTTC. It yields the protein CAISDSPGGSYEQYF.

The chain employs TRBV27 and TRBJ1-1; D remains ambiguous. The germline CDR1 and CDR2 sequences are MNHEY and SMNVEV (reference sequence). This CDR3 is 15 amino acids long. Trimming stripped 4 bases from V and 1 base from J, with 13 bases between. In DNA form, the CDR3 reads TGTGCCAGCAGTTCCGGAAGGGCGGGGAACACTGAAGCTTTCTTT. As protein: CASSSGRAGNTEAFF.

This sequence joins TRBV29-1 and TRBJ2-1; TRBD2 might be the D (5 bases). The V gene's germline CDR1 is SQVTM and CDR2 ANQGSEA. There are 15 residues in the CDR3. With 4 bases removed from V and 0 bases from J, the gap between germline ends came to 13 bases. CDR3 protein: CSVGAEVSSYNEQFF. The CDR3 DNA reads TGCAGCGTTGGAGCGGAGGTTAGCTCCTACAATGAGCAGTTCTTC.

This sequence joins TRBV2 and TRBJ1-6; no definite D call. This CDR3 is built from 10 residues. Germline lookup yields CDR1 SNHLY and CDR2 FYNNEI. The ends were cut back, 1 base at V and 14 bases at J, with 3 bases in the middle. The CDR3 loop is CASSEVALHF. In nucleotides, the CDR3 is TGTGCCAGCAGTGAAGTAGCCCTCCACTTT.

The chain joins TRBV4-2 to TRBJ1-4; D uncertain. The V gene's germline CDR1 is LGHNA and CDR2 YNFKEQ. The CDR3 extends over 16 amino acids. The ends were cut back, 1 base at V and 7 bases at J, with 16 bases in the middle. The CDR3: CASSQVRESWVEKLFF. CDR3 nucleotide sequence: TGTGCCAGCAGCCAAGTTAGGGAATCCTGGGTTGAAAAACTGTTTTTT.

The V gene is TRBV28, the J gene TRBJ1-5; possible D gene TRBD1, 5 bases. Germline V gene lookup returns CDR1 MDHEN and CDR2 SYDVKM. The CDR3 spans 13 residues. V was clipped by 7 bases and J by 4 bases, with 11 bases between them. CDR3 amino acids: CASKGTVNQPQHF. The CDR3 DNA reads TGTGCCAGCAAAGGGACGGTAAATCAGCCCCAGCATTTT.

CDR3 coding DNA: TGCGCCAGCGGAGCCGGGACTAGCGGCACAGATACGCAGTATTTT. This encodes CASGAGTSGTDTQYF. The chain carries TRBV5-1 and TRBJ2-3; 10 nucleotides agree with TRBD2. J lost 1 base, V lost 7 bases, and 6 bases had no gene match. The germline V gene encodes CDR1 SGHRS and CDR2 YFSETQ. The CDR3 is 15 amino acids.

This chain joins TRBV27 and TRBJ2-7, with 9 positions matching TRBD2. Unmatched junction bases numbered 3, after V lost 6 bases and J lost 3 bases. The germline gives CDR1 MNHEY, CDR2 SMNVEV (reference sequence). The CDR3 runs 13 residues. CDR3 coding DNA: TGTGCCAGCAGCCCGACTAGCGGCTACGAGCAGTACTTC. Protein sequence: CASSPTSGYEQYF.

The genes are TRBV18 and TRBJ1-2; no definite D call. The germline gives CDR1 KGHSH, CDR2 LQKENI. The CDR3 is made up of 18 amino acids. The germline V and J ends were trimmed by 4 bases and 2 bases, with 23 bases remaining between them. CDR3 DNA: TGTGCCAGCTCACTAAAGGTCGGGGTGAGGGAGCGCAACTATGGCTACACCTTC. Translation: CASSLKVGVRERNYGYTF.

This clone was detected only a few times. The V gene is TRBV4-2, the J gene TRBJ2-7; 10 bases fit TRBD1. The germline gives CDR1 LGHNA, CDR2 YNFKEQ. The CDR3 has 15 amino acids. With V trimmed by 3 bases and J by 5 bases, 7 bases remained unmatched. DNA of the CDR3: TGTGCCAGCAGCCAGGGAGACAGGGGGCGCGACGAGCAGTACTTC. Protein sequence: CASSQGDRGRDEQYF.

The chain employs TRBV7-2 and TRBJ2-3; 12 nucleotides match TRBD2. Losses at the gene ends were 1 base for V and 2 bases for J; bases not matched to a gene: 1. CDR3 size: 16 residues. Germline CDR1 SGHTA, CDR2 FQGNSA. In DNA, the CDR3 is TGTGCCAGCAGCTTAGGGACTAGCGGGGACACAGATACGCAGTATTTT. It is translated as CASSLGTSGDTDTQYF.

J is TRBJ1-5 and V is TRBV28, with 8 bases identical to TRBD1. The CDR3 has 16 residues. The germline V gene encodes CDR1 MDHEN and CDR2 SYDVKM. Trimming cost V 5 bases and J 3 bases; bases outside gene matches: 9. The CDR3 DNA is TGTGCCAGCAGTCCGTCATACAGGGGGAACAATCAGCCCCAGCATTTT. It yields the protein CASSPSYRGNNQPQHF.

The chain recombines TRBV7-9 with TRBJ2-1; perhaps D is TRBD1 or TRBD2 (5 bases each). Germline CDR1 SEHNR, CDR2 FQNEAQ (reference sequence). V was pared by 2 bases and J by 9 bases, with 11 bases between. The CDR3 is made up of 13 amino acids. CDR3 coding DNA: TGTGCCAGCAGCTTAAGGGCTGGGGGTGAGCAGTTCTTC. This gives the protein CASSLRAGGEQFF.

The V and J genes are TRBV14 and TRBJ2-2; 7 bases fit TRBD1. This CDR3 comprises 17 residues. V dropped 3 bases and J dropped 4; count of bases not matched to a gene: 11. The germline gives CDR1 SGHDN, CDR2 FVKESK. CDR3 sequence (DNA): TGTGCCAGCAGCCAGCCCAGACAGGGAAAGAGCACCGGGGAGCTGTTTTTT. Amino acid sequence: CASSQPRQGKSTGELFF.

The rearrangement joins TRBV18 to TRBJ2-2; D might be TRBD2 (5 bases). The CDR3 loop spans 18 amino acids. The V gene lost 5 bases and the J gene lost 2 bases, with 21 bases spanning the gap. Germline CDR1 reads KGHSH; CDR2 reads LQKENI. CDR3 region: CASSEVAPGSLNTGELFF. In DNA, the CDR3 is TGTGCCAGCTCAGAAGTTGCGCCGGGGTCCCTAAACACCGGGGAGCTGTTTTTT.

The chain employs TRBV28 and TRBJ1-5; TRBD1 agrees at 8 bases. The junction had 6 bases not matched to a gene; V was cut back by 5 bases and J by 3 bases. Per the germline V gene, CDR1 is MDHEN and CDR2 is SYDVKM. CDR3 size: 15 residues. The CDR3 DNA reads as TGTGCCAGCAGTCGTACGACAGGGGTCAATCAGCCCCAGCATTTT. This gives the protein CASSRTTGVNQPQHF.

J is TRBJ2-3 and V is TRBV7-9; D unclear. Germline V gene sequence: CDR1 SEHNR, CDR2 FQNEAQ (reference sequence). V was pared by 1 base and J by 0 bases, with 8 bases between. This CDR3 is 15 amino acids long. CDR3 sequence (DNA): TGTGCCAGCAGCTTAGGATACTATAGCACAGATACGCAGTATTTT. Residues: CASSLGYYSTDTQYF.

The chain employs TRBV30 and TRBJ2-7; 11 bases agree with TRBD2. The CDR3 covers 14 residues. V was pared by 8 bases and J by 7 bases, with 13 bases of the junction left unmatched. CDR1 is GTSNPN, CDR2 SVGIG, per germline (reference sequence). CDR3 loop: CAAHVAGGPWEQYF. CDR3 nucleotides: TGTGCCGCCCATGTAGCGGGAGGGCCGTGGGAGCAGTACTTC.

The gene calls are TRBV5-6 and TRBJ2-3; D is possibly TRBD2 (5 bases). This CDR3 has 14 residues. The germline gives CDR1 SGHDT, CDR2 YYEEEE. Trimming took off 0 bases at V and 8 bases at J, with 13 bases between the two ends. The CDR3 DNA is TGTGCCAGCAGCTTGGGACACGATGAGGGTACGCAGTATTTT. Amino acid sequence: CASSLGHDEGTQYF.

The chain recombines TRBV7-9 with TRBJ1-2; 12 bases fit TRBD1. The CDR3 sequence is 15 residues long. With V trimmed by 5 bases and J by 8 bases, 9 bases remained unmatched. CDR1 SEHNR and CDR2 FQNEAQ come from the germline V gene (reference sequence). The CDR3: CASSTPGQGAGGYTF. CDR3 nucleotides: TGTGCCAGCAGCACCCCGGGACAGGGGGCTGGGGGCTACACCTTC. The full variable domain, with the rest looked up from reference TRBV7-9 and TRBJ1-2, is DTGVSQNPRHKITKRGQNVTFRCDPISEHNRLYWYRQTLGQGPEFLTYFQNEAQLEKSRLLSDRFSAERPKGSFSTLEIQRTEQGDSAMYLCASSTPGQGAGGYTFGSGTRLTVV.